The entry below gives a single TCR beta chain sequence along with its context. The table came from immunoSEQ multiplex PCR; TCRdb's copy has only in-frame clones and leaves some out. The data contain approximately 360,000 clones, less than 90% of them singletons. The sample comes from a study of blood T cell repertoires in COVID-19. Study details: Collection of acute and convalescent COVID-19 samples took place in the United States, Italy and Spain.

The CDR3 sequence is 17 residues long. Germline CDR1 KGHSH, CDR2 LQKENI. The junction had 13 bases not matched to a gene; V was cut back by 6 bases and J by 5 bases. The TCR comes from a woman between 50 and 59 years old who had recovered from COVID-19. The sample comprised PBMCs or T cells enriched from blood (not recorded which). The V call is TRBV18, the J call TRBJ2-2, with 9 bases that match TRBD1. In DNA form, the CDR3 reads TGTGCCAGCTCCCCAAAAGTGGGGACAGGGCGAACCGGGGAGCTGTTTTTT. This sequence encodes CASSPKVGTGRTGELFF.